These 13 T cell receptor beta chains were all obtained from the same sample, sequenced in a study of T cell responses to AZD1222 COVID-19 vaccine. Method: immunoSEQ multiplex PCR; TCRdb's copy keeps in-frame clones and lacks some. Here the sample spans some 80,000 clones, roughly nine tenths being singletons. The input for sequencing was peripheral blood, taken on day 0 of AZD1222 vaccination. The receptor source for this set is an adult in good health.

The rearrangement links TRBV5-4 to TRBJ1-1; no firm D call. V lost 4 bases, J lost 5 bases, and 12 bases lay in between. Germline CDR1 and CDR2: SGHNT and YYREEE (reference sequence). This CDR3 spans 13 amino acids. CDR3 nucleotides: TGTGCCAGCAGCAAAGATCAGGAGACTGAAGCTTTCTTT. It yields the protein CASSKDQETEAFF.

The rearrangement joins TRBV19 to TRBJ2-5; 8 positions agree with TRBD1. The germline V gene has CDR1 LNHDA and CDR2 SQIVND (reference sequence). The CDR3 length is 13 residues. V was pared by 5 bases and J by 5 bases, with 4 bases of the junction left unmatched. Written as DNA, the CDR3 is TGTGCCAGTAGTGAGACAGGGGCGGAGACCCAGTACTTC. Translation: CASSETGAETQYF.

This clone has a single count. The gene calls are TRBV20-1 and TRBJ1-2, with D possibly matching TRBD1 (5 bases). V lost 3 bases and J lost 4, with 15 bases in between. This CDR3 spans 14 amino acids. Germline loops: CDR1 DFQATT, CDR2 SNEGSKA (reference sequence). This CDR3 is CSASDLLGGYGYTF. The CDR3 DNA is TGCAGTGCTAGTGACTTACTTGGGGGCTATGGCTACACCTTC.

The genes are TRBV10-1 and TRBJ2-7; D gene ambiguous. Trimming left V 6 bases short and J 5 bases short, with 17 bases between. The CDR3 sequence is 14 residues long. Germline V gene data show CDR1 as WNHNN and CDR2 as SYGVQD (reference sequence). CDR3 protein: CASSLDIQSHEQYF. The CDR3 coding sequence is TGCGCCAGCAGCTTGGATATCCAGAGCCACGAGCAGTACTTC.

V usage is TRBV18 and J usage is TRBJ2-3; tentative D call: TRBD2 (5 bases). This CDR3 contains 17 residues. Germline values: CDR1 KGHSH, CDR2 LQKENI. Trimming removed 3 bases from V and 2 bases from J, with 18 bases in between. Here the CDR3 DNA reads TGTGCCAGCTCACCGAGCGGAGCTCCGAGGACCACAGATACGCAGTATTTT. Translation gives CASSPSGAPRTTDTQYF.

The chain recombines TRBV27 with TRBJ1-4; TRBD1 might be the D (5 bases). The CDR3 has 17 amino acids. Between the trimmed V and J ends, which lost 2 bases and 4 bases, there was a span of 17 bases. Germline loops: CDR1 MNHEY, CDR2 SMNVEV (reference sequence). In DNA, the CDR3 is TGTGCCAGCAGTTTAAGGATGGTGGGCAGGGTTAATGAAAAACTGTTTTTT. The encoded protein is CASSLRMVGRVNEKLFF.

J is TRBJ1-5 and V is TRBV6-2 or TRBV6-3; 8 nucleotides agree with TRBD1. Germline V gene lookup returns CDR1 MNHEY and CDR2 SVGEGT. Unmatched junction bases numbered 9, after V lost 2 bases and J lost 3 bases. This CDR3 is built from 17 residues. CDR3 amino acids: CASSYKQTGASNQPQHF. CDR3 DNA sequence: TGTGCCAGCAGTTACAAACAGACAGGGGCCTCCAATCAGCCCCAGCATTTT.

The chain uses TRBV6-1 and TRBJ2-7; TRBD2 might be the D (5 bases). The CDR3 loop spans 15 amino acids. The germline V and J ends were trimmed by 3 bases and 5 bases, with 17 bases remaining between them. Germline-derived CDR1 and CDR2 are MNHNS and SASEGT. The CDR3 nucleotides read TGTGCCAGCAGTGATATTTGGGAGCGAGTCCACGAGCAGTACTTC. It yields the protein CASSDIWERVHEQYF.

This clone was counted between two and nine times. This chain joins TRBV24-1 and TRBJ2-3; D is undetermined. Trimming removed 0 bases from V and 0 bases from J, with 9 bases in between. Germline-derived CDR1 and CDR2 are KGHDR and SFDVKD. This CDR3 spans 16 amino acids. The CDR3 is CATSDLRFASTDTQYF. The DNA for the CDR3 is TGTGCCACCAGTGATTTGAGGTTTGCTAGCACAGATACGCAGTATTTT.

The J gene is TRBJ2-1, the V gene TRBV5-1; 7 bases map to TRBD1. The CDR3 is 14 amino acids. J lost 8 bases, V lost 0 bases, and 5 bases had no gene match. CDR1 SGHRS and CDR2 YFSETQ come from the germline V gene. This CDR3 reads CASSLETGLDEQFF. The CDR3 DNA is TGCGCCAGCAGCTTGGAGACAGGGTTGGATGAGCAGTTCTTC.

The chain links TRBV5-1 to TRBJ1-4, with a weak D call TRBD1 (5 bases). Germline CDR1 and CDR2: SGHRS and YFSETQ. V was cut by 0 bases and J by 7 bases, with 13 bases left in between. CDR3 size: 15 residues. The CDR3 DNA sequence: TGCGCCAGCAGCTTGGAGGGTCAGGGTGGTGAAAAACTGTTTTTT. Its protein product is CASSLEGQGGEKLFF.

The chain employs TRBV21-1 and TRBJ1-5; the table names TRBD1, a call not compared with the DNA. TRBV21-1 is recorded as a pseudogene. The CDR3 runs 14 residues. In nucleotides, the CDR3 is TGTGCCAGCAGCAAAGGACATCAGAGTCAGCCCCAGCATTTT. It codes for CASSKGHQSQPQHF.

This rearrangement joins TRBV28 to TRBJ1-6; 7 bases line up with TRBD1. The CDR3 extends over 16 amino acids. Trimming cost V 7 bases and J 2 bases; bases outside gene matches: 8. The germline gives CDR1 MDHEN, CDR2 SYDVKM. For the CDR3, the DNA is TGTGCCAGCAATCTACAGGGGTGGGCCTATAATTCACCCCTCCACTTT. Its protein product is CASNLQGWAYNSPLHF. The whole variable domain, remainder taken from reference TRBV28 and TRBJ1-6, is DVKVTQSSRYLVKRTGEKVFLECVQDMDHENMFWYRQDPGLGLRLIYFSYDVKMKEKGDIPEGYSVSREKKERFSLILESASTNQTSMYLCASNLQGWAYNSPLHFGNGTRLTVT.